This TCR beta chain stems from a study of T cells in Graves' hyperthyroidism and ophthalmopathy. Study-level points and caveats: Stable hyperthyroidism and ophthalmopathy were separated using 13 V-J signatures.

This clonotype has ten or more counts. Its antigen is unidentified. Amplified TCR beta CDR3 regions came from RNA transcripts. The TCR CDR3 was amplified in a first-round RT-PCR using the HTBI primer set. TCRdb analysed the multiplex PCR reads with MiXCR anew, one entry per CDR3 protein. Of hundreds of thousands of distinct CDR3 sequences detected, more than 12% appear once; the ten largest clones hold 12%. The specimen was blood. The sequence came from a woman aged 45-65 years with Graves' ophthalmopathy.

The CDR3 is CASRGGTGWDQPQHF. The CDR3 DNA reads TGTGCCAGCAGAGGAGGGACAGGGTGGGATCAGCCCCAGCATTTT. The V and J genes are TRBV27 and TRBJ1-5; TRBD1 aligns across 9 bases. Germline assignment: CDR1 MNHEY and CDR2 SMNVEV (reference sequence). V shed 6 bases, J shed 5 bases, and the junction held 8 bases outside the gene matches. The CDR3 is 15 residues long.